This is a list of T cell receptor beta chains from one sample in a study of radiotherapy plus CTLA-4 blockade in lung cancer. TCRdb's copy holds only in-frame clones and misses some; the assay was immunoSEQ multiplex PCR. The data show about 45,000 clones, about 70% seen once. This material consisted of peripheral blood, taken from a patient treated with radiotherapy plus ipilimumab. The receptors come from a human donor with non-small cell lung cancer who had a partial response to radiotherapy plus ipilimumab. The CDR3 runs from the conserved cysteine through the conserved F or W. The D gene is left open where the match is weak. Not all rows give a size; the values are once, few, many and, for expanded clones, a class.

CDR3 length: 13; D gene: NA; J gene: TRBJ1-1; clone size: NA; V gene: TRBV2; CDR3 DNA: TGTGCCAGCAGCAAAGGCCTCGGGTTTGAAGCTTTCTTT; CDR3 protein: CASSKGLGFEAFF
CDR3 length: 14; D gene: TRBD2; J gene: TRBJ2-1; clone size: NA; V gene: TRBV30; CDR3 DNA: TGTGCCTGGGGGGGACTAGCTTCCTACAATGAGCAGTTCTTC; CDR3 protein: CAWGGLASYNEQFF
CDR3 length: 14; D gene: TRBD1; J gene: TRBJ1-4; clone size: NA; V gene: TRBV27; CDR3 DNA: TGTGCCAGCAGATCACGGGACAGGGGTGAAAAACTGTTTTTT; CDR3 protein: CASRSRDRGEKLFF
CDR3 length: 13; D gene: NA; J gene: TRBJ2-2; clone size: NA; V gene: TRBV30; CDR3 DNA: TGTGCCTGGAAAAAGGGGCCAGCCGGGGAGCTGTTTTTT; CDR3 protein: CAWKKGPAGELFF
CDR3 length: 16; D gene: NA; J gene: TRBJ1-1; clone size: NA; V gene: TRBV5-6; CDR3 DNA: TGTGCCAGCAGCCCCATCCCAGGGAAGGTAAGGACTGAAGCTTTCTTT; CDR3 protein: CASSPIPGKVRTEAFF
CDR3 length: 15; D gene: TRBD2; J gene: TRBJ2-3; clone size: NA; V gene: TRBV7-8; CDR3 DNA: TGTGCCAGCAGCTTGGGCGGGAGCGGAAAAGATACGCAGTATTTT; CDR3 protein: CASSLGGSGKDTQYF
CDR3 length: 14; D gene: TRBD1; J gene: TRBJ2-7; clone size: NA; V gene: TRBV7-8; CDR3 DNA: TGTGCCAGCACCCTTTTCCAGGGGGCCTACGAGCAGTACTTC; CDR3 protein: CASTLFQGAYEQYF
CDR3 length: 16; D gene: TRBD2; J gene: TRBJ2-5; clone size: NA; V gene: TRBV7-2; CDR3 DNA: TGTGCCAGCAGCTCCAAGCGGGGGGGCCCGTCAGAGACCCAGTACTTC; CDR3 protein: CASSSKRGGPSETQYF
CDR3 length: 17; D gene: TRBD2; J gene: TRBJ2-1; clone size: NA; V gene: TRBV5-1; CDR3 DNA: TGCGCCAGCAGCTCGGGGCCCGGGACTAGCGGCGTCTTTGAGCAGTTCTTC; CDR3 protein: CASSSGPGTSGVFEQFF
CDR3 length: 14; D gene: NA; J gene: TRBJ2-7; clone size: NA; V gene: TRBV5-1; CDR3 DNA: TGCGCCAGCAGCTTCGGGCGGGATCACTACGAGCAGTACTTC; CDR3 protein: CASSFGRDHYEQYF
CDR3 length: 19; D gene: TRBD2; J gene: TRBJ2-2; clone size: NA; V gene: TRBV7-3; CDR3 DNA: TGTGCCAGCAGCCCAGGGTTAGCGGGGGCCCGACCGAACACCGGGGAGCTGTTTTTT; CDR3 protein: CASSPGLAGARPNTGELFF
CDR3 length: 16; D gene: TRBD1; J gene: TRBJ2-2; clone size: few; V gene: TRBV2; CDR3 DNA: TGTGCCACCACGACAGGGGGAGGGACGAACACCGGGGAGCTGTTTTTT; CDR3 protein: CATTTGGGTNTGELFF
CDR3 length: 16; D gene: TRBD2; J gene: TRBJ2-1; clone size: NA; V gene: TRBV7-2; CDR3 DNA: TGTGCCAGCAGGGACTCCGGGAGGGCCGGATACAATGAGCAGTTCTTC; CDR3 protein: CASRDSGRAGYNEQFF